The clone carrying this TCR beta chain appeared a few times. As yet, its antigen is unknown. TCRdb keeps only in-frame clones here, not all; method: immunoSEQ multiplex PCR. There are about 120,000 clones in the sample; about four fifths occur only once, and 5% to 7% lies in the top ten. The sample is drawn from a study of a mutant IDH1 vaccine in newly diagnosed glioma. Overall study findings and caveats: Changes in top peripheral clonotypes did not appear linked to pseudoprogression.

Germline V lookup: CDR1 SNHLY, CDR2 FYNNEI. The germline V and J ends were trimmed by 6 bases and 8 bases, with 13 bases remaining between them. The CDR3 is made up of 13 amino acids. Regarding time point: week 11, during vaccination. Vaccination used 300 ug of mutant IDH1 20-mer peptide per dose, with topical imiquimod. The sequence was collected from a man aged 40-49 years with glioma. The specimen comprised PBMCs, sampled from a glioma patient whose treatment included an IDH1 peptide vaccine. The chain is built from TRBV2 and TRBJ2-2; TRBD1 might be the D (6 bases). The CDR3 coding sequence is TGTGCCAGCAGCAAACAGGGTTCGGGGGAGCTGTTTTTT. As protein: CASSKQGSGELFF.